What follows describes a single T cell receptor (beta chain). This clone's antigen is unknown. The input lacks base qualities; no much larger clone sits a single base away. CDR3 length: 16 amino acids, cysteine to phenylalanine. The CDR3 DNA has 48 bases and is translated from base 1. CDR1 and CDR2 are drawn from the germline V gene: MGHRA, YSYEKL. Cut back by 7 bases and 8 bases, the V and J ends lie 23 bases apart. This sample was included in a study of control samples from healthy donors and cancer patients (dated by TCRdb to 2018 to 2020). Receptors were amplified or captured by the immunoSEQ multiplex PCR assay. This immuneACCESS table, as held by TCRdb, lists in-frame sequences with V and J called but not all clones. Of the missing ones, under half trace to an unresolved V gene in checked studies; the others have no known cause. Across this sample there are some 71,000 clones, with 90% seen only once. 0.95% to 1.5% of the sample comes from the top ten.

This sequence originates from a woman aged 45 to 65 with colorectal cancer. Sequencing used PBMCs. This chain is built from TRBV4-1 and TRBJ1-4, with TRBD1 perhaps the D gene, on 6 matching bases. The CDR3 protein: CASMGWRQGLREKLFF. The sequenced DNA: TGCGCCAGCATGGGGTGGAGGCAGGGGCTGCGGGAAAAACTGTTTTTT.